This T cell receptor beta chain was profiled in a study of T cells in localized non-small cell lung cancer. General study points: Heterogeneity within the tumor remains possible, as just one region underwent sequencing. Adjacent lung held a median about 57 of the top 100 tumor clones. Of the tissues analyzed, uninvolved adjacent lung showed maximal T cell clonality, greater than tumor. Patients showing higher blood T cell density tended to see longer overall survival.

As to this clone: What it binds is unknown.

The table came from immunoSEQ multiplex PCR; TCRdb's copy has only in-frame clones and leaves some out. Here the sample spans tens of thousands of clones, about nine tenths being singletons. Sequenced here: peripheral blood mononuclear cells, sampled before any cancer treatment. The receptor was isolated from a male donor older than 55 with stage II lung adenocarcinoma.

CDR3 residues: CASSLWATFFPSGANVLTF. The CDR3 DNA reads TGTGCCAGCAGCTTATGGGCCACTTTTTTTCCGTCTGGGGCCAACGTCCTGACTTTC. The chain recombines TRBV7-9 with TRBJ2-6; D unresolved. CDR1 and CDR2 from the germline V gene are SEHNR and FQNEAQ (reference sequence). This CDR3 has 19 residues. The ends were cut back, 2 bases at V and 1 base at J, with 18 bases in the middle.